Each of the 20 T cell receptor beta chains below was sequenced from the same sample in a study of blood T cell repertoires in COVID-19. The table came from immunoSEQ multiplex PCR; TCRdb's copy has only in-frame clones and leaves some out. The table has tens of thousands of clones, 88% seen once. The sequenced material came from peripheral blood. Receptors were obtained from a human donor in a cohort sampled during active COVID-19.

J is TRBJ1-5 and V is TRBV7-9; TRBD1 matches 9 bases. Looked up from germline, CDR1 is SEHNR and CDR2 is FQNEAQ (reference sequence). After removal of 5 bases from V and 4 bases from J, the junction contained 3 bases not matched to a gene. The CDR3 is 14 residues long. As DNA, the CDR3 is TGTGCCAGCAGCCGCGGACAGGGGAATCAGCCCCAGCATTTT. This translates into CASSRGQGNQPQHF. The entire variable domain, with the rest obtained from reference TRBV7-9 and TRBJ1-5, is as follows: DTGVSQNPRHKITKRGQNVTFRCDPISEHNRLYWYRQTLGQGPEFLTYFQNEAQLEKSRLLSDRFSAERPKGSFSTLEIQRTEQGDSAMYLCASSRGQGNQPQHFGDGTRLSIL.

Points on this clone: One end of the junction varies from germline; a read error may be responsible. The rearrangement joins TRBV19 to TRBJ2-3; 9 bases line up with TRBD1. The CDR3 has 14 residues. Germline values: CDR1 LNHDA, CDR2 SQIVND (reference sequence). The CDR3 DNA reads TGTGCCAGCAGTACAGGGGGCATGACAGATACGCAGTATTTT. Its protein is CASSTGGMTDTQYF.

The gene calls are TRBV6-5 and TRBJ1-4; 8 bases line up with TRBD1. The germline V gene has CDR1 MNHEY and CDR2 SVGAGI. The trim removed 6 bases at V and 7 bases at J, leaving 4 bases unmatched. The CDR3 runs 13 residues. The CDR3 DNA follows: TGTGCCAGCAGCCTGGACAGGGCTGAAAAACTGTTTTTT. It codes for CASSLDRAEKLFF.

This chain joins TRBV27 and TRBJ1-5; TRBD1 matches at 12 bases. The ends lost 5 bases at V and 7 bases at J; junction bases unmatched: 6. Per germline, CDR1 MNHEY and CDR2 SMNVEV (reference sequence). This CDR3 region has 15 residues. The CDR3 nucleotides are TGTGCCAGCAGTCCCGGGACAGGGGGCAGGCAGCCCCAGCATTTT. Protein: CASSPGTGGRQPQHF.

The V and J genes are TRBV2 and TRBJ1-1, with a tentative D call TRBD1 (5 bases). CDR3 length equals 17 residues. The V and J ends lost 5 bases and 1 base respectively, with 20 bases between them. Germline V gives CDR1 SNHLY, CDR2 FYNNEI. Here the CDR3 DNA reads TGTGCCAGCAGTTCCCCCGCGGGGAGGGGAAAGAACACTGAAGCTTTCTTT. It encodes CASSSPAGRGKNTEAFF.

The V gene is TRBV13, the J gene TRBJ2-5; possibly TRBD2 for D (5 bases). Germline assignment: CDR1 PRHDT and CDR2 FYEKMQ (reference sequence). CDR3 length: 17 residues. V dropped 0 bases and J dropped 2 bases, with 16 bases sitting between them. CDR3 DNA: TGTGCCAGCAGCTTAGGCTCGACTAAAACCAAACAAGAGACCCAGTACTTC. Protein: CASSLGSTKTKQETQYF.

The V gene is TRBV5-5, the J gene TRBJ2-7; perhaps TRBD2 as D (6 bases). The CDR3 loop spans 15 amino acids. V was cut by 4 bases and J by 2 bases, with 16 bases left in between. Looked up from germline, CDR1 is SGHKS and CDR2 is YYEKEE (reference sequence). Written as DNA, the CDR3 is TGTGCCAGCAGCCCACAATGGGGGGAAACCTACGAGCAGTACTTC. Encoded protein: CASSPQWGETYEQYF.

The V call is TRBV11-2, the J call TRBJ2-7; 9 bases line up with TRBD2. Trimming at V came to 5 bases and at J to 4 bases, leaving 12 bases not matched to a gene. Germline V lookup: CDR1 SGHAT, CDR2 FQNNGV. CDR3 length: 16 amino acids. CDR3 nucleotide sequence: TGTGCCAGCAGCCCCGCTGGCGGGAGGGCCGATTACGAGCAGTACTTC. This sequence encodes CASSPAGGRADYEQYF.

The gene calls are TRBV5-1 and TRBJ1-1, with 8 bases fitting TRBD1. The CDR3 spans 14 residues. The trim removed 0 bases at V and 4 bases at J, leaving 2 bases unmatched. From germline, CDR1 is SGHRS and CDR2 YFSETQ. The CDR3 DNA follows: TGCGCCAGCAGCTTGGCCACAGGGGGCACTGAAGCTTTCTTT. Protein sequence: CASSLATGGTEAFF.

CDR3 nucleotides: TGTGCCAGCAGCTTAGGACTAGCGGGAGTAAATGAGCAGTTCTTC. This translates into CASSLGLAGVNEQFF. This sequence joins TRBV7-2 and TRBJ2-1, with TRBD2 matching 12 bases. The V and J ends lost 1 base and 7 bases, in that order; junction bases with no gene match: 2. Germline V lookup: CDR1 SGHTA, CDR2 FQGNSA. This CDR3 contains 15 residues.

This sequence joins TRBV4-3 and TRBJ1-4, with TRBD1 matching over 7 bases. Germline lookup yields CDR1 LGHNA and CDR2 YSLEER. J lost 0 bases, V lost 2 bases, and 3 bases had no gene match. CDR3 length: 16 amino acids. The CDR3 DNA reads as TGCGCCAGCAGCCAATTTGGGACAGCAACTAATGAAAAACTGTTTTTT. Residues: CASSQFGTATNEKLFF.

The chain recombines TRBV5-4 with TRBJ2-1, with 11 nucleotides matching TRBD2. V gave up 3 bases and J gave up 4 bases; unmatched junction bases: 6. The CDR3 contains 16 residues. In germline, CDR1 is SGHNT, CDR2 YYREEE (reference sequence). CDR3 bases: TGTGCCAGCAGCTCGGGACTAGCGGCCACGTACAATGAGCAGTTCTTC. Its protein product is CASSSGLAATYNEQFF.

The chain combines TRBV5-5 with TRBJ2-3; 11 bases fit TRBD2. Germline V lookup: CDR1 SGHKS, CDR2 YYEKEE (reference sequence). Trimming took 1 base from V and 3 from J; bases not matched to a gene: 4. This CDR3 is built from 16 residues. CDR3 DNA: TGTGCCAGCAGCTTGCGTCTAGCGGGGGGAACAGATACGCAGTATTTT. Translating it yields CASSLRLAGGTDTQYF.

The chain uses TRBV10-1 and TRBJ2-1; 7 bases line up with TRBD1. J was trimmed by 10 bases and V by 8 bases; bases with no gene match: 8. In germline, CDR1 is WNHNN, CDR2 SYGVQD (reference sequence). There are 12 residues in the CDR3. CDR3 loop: CASVEGAWEQFF. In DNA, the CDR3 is TGCGCCAGCGTAGAGGGGGCTTGGGAGCAGTTCTTC.

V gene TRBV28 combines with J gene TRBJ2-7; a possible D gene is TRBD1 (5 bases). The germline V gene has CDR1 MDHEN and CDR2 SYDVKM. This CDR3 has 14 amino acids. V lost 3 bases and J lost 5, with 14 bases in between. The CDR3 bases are TGTGCCAGCAGTTTCCCAGGGTCGCAGCACGAGCAGTACTTC. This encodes CASSFPGSQHEQYF. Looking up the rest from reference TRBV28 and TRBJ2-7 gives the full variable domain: DVKVTQSSRYLVKRTGEKVFLECVQDMDHENMFWYRQDPGLGLRLIYFSYDVKMKEKGDIPEGYSVSREKKERFSLILESASTNQTSMYLCASSFPGSQHEQYFGPGTRLTVT.

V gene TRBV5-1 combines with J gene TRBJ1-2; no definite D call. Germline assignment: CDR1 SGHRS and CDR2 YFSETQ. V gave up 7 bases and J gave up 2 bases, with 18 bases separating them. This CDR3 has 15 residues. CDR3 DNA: TGCGCCAGCGGAACGAGCCTTCCGGGAAACTATGGCTACACCTTC. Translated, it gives CASGTSLPGNYGYTF. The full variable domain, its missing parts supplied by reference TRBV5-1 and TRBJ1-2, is KAGVTQTPRYLIKTRGQQVTLSCSPISGHRSVSWYQQTPGQGLQFLFEYFSETQRNKGNFPGRFSGRQFSNSRSEMNVSTLELGDSALYLCASGTSLPGNYGYTFGSGTRLTVV.

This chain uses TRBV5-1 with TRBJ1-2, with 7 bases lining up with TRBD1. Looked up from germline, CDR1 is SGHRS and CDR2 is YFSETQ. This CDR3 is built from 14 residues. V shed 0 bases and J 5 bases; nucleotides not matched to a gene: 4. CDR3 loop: CASSLEGARYGYTF. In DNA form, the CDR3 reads TGCGCCAGCAGCTTGGAGGGGGCTCGGTATGGCTACACCTTC.

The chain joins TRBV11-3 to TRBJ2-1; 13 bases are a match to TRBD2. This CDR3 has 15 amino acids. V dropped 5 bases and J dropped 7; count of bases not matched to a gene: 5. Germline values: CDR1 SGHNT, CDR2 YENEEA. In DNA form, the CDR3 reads TGTGCCAGCAGCAAGGGACTAGCGGGGTTTAATGAGCAGTTCTTC. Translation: CASSKGLAGFNEQFF.

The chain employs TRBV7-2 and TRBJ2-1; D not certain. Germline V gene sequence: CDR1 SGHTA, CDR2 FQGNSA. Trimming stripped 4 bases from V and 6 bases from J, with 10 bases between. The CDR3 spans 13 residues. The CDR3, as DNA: TGTGCCAGCAGCTCCCCTCGGGTCAATGAGCAGTTCTTC. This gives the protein CASSSPRVNEQFF.

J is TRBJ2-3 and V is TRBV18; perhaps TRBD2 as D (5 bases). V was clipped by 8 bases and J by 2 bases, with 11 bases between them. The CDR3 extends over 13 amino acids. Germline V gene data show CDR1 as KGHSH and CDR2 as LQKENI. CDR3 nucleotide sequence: TGTGCCAGCGCGGACTGGAACACAGATACGCAGTATTTT. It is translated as CASADWNTDTQYF.